A selection of T cell receptor beta chains follows, all from one sample in a study of blood T cell repertoires in COVID-19. This table comes from immunoSEQ multiplex PCR, and its TCRdb copy is limited to in-frame clones, with some not included. The data show roughly 190,000 clones, with roughly 80% seen just once and about an eighth held by the top ten. Sequenced: peripheral blood. Every receptor here comes from a young man with active or convalescent COVID-19. Each CDR3 is given with its conserved first and last residue. The D gene is left open where the match is weak. The size of a clone is reported for some rows only, either as once, few or many, or as a class for expanded clones.

clone size	V gene	J gene	D gene	CDR3 DNA	CDR3 protein
NA	TRBV6-5	TRBJ2-7	TRBD2	TGTGCCAGCAGCAGACTAGCGGGAGAGTACGAGCAGTACTTC	CASSRLAGEYEQYF
few	TRBV5-5	TRBJ1-6	NA	TGTGCCAGCAGCTTGTCGGGAAGAGAGGATTCACCCCTCCACTTT	CASSLSGREDSPLHF
NA	TRBV10-3	TRBJ2-5	NA	TGTGCCATCAGCCCGGACAGTCGGCAAGAGACCCAGTACTTC	CAISPDSRQETQYF
NA	TRBV28	TRBJ2-3	TRBD1	TGTGCCAGCAGCTGGAGGGACAGGGGTCCAGATACGCAGTATTTT	CASSWRDRGPDTQYF
once	TRBV7-2	TRBJ2-3	TRBD2	TGTGCCAGCAGCAAACCTAGCGGGAGGGCCCCAGATACGCAGTATTTT	CASSKPSGRAPDTQYF
NA	TRBV5-6	TRBJ2-7	NA	TGTGCCAGCAGCTTACTGAAGTGGGCAGGCGGAGGCTACTACGAGCAGTACTTC	CASSLLKWAGGGYYEQYF
NA	TRBV10-2	TRBJ2-5	TRBD2	TGCGCCAGCAGTGAGGCCGGGGGGGAGACCCAGTACTTC	CASSEAGGETQYF
NA	TRBV6-2/TRBV6-3	TRBJ1-1	NA	TGTGCCAGCAGTCTGGAGGGTCGGTACACTGAAGCTTTCTTT	CASSLEGRYTEAFF
NA	TRBV24-1	TRBJ1-5	NA	TGTGCCACCAGTGATTCCCGGGGCAATCAGCCCCAGCATTTT	CATSDSRGNQPQHF
NA	TRBV5-1	TRBJ1-1	NA	TGCGCCAGCAGCTTGACGGCCGGGGTTGGTAACACTGAAGCTTTCTTT	CASSLTAGVGNTEAFF
NA	TRBV27	TRBJ2-5	NA	TGTGCCAGCAGCCCTTGGCGGGAAGAGACCCAGTACTTC	CASSPWREETQYF
NA	TRBV7-2	TRBJ1-1	NA	TGTGCCAGCAGCTTAGTACTCGGAGCTTTCTTT	CASSLVLGAFF
NA	TRBV25-1	TRBJ1-2	TRBD1	TGTGCCAGCAGTGACACGGGACAGGCTTCCTTCGCGAGTATTGGCTACACCTTC	CASSDTGQASFASIGYTF
few	TRBV6-5	TRBJ1-5	NA	TGTGCCAGTAGACAGGTCCATAACAATCAGCCCCAGCATTTT	CASRQVHNNQPQHF